This is a list of T cell receptor beta chains from one sample in a study of CD8+ T cells in alopecia areata. Some clones are missing from TCRdb's copy, which holds only in-frame ones; the method was immunoSEQ multiplex PCR. This sample has 150,000 or so clones, with roughly 48% found just once. The specimen was CD4+ T cells sorted from blood. These receptors all stem from a human donor with alopecia areata. CDR3s include the opening cysteine and the closing phenylalanine or tryptophan. A D gene is named only where the DNA matches it firmly. Expanded clones get a size class; other rows say once, few or many, or leave the size out.

>TRBV20-1|TRBJ1-1|-|-
TGCAGTGCTAGGCTGAACACTGAAGCTTTCTTT
CSARLNTEAFF
>TRBV29-1|TRBJ2-5|-|-
TGCAGCGGTGGGCAAGAGACCCAGTACTTC
CSGGQETQYF
>TRBV28|TRBJ1-2|-|-
TGTGCCAGCCGGGAAACTATTTTCTACACCTTC
CASRETIFYTF
>TRBV15|TRBJ2-6|few|-
TGTGCCACCAGCAGGGACTACTCTGGGGCCAACGTCCTGACTTTC
CATSRDYSGANVLTF
>TRBV23-1|TRBJ2-1|few|-
TGCGCCAGCAGTCATAACAGGTCGACGCGAAAAACCTACAATGAGCAGTTCTTC
CASSHNRSTRKTYNEQFF
>TRBV14|TRBJ2-1|-|TRBD2
TGTGCCAGCAGCCGGGGGACTAGCGGAAACAATGAGCAGTTCTTC
CASSRGTSGNNEQFF
>TRBV5-1|TRBJ1-2|-|-
TGCGCCAGCAGCCGAGGGGACGGCTACACCTTC
CASSRGDGYTF
>TRBV25-1|TRBJ2-3|-|-
TGTGCCAGCAGTTATAGCGGACCTAGCACAGATACGCAGTATTTT
CASSYSGPSTDTQYF
>TRBV6-5|TRBJ2-5|-|-
TGTGCCAGCAGTTACGGGCAGAACCAAGAGACCCAGTACTTC
CASSYGQNQETQYF
>TRBV5-1|TRBJ1-2|-|-
TGCGCCAGCAGCATCGGGACACCGGAGATCGGCTACACCTTC
CASSIGTPEIGYTF
>TRBV5-6|TRBJ2-2|-|-
TGTGCCAGCACCCTTTCCGGGGAGCTGTTTTTT
CASTLSGELFF